This T cell receptor (beta chain) emerged from a study of Ad26.COV2.S vaccination and SARS-CoV-2 variants. Produced via immunoSEQ multiplex PCR; TCRdb's table is partial and in-frame only. The table has 440,000 or so clones, about 90% seen once. Deletions cut 10 bases from V and 0 bases from J, with 7 bases between. The CDR3 is 12 residues long. Germline V gene sequence: CDR1 MNHEY, CDR2 SVGAGI. Treatment described: 15 to 20 received Ad26.COV2.S at low or high dose, single or two shots; 5 received placebo; per-sample allocation not given. All samples were drawn on day 63, counting from the first vaccine or placebo injection. A single count supports this clone.

The source was peripheral blood, collected in a trial of Ad26.COV2.S vaccine versus placebo. This chain connects TRBV6-5 to TRBJ1-3; no clear D. This clonotype originated in a person between 18 and 59 years old who received the Ad26.COV2.S COVID-19 vaccine or a placebo. CDR3: CATRDSGNTIYF. In DNA, the CDR3 is TGTGCCACCCGGGACTCTGGAAACACCATATATTTT.